The clone carrying this T cell receptor beta chain was seen a few times. A much larger clone lies one base from this, so it may be a read error. By flow cytometry, patients selected for sequencing had shown an expansion of CD8+CD57+ cells. The sample originates from a study of CD8+CD57+ T cells in acquired aplastic anemia. As for the study in general: On average, sorted CD4+ and CD8+ cells gave about 2.9 ug of DNA.

CDR3 and TCR beta VDJ profiling relied on a genomic DNA template. Via MiXCR, TCRdb re-called the reads, giving one row per CDR3 protein. The sample lists 160,000 or so distinct CDR3 sequences, 40% to 50% occurring once. CDR1 is MGHDK and CDR2 is SYGVNS in the germline V gene. This CDR3 has 15 residues. Sequenced input: sorted CD4+, CD8+, or CD8+CD57+ T cells (not recorded which) from PBMCs. This TCR was sampled from a human donor with aplastic anemia. This sequence joins TRBV25-1 and TRBJ2-5; D could derive from TRBD1 or TRBD2 (6 bases each). For the CDR3, the DNA is TGTGCCAGCAGTGAAGGCAGGAGGGGACAAGGGACCCAGTACTTC. This encodes CASSEGRRGQGTQYF.